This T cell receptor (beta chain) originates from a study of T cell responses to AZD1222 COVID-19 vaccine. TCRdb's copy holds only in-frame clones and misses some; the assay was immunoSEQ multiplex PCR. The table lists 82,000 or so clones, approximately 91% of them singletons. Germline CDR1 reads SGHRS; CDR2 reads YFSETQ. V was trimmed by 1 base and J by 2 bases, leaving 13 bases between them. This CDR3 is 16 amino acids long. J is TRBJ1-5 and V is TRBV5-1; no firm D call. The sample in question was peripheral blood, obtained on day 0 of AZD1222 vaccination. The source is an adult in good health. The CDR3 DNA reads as TGCGCCAGCAGCTTGCGACCTGGAGGAGGCAATCAGCCCCAGCATTTT. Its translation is CASSLRPGGGNQPQHF.